The rows below give T cell receptor beta chains drawn from one sample of a study of blood T cell repertoires in COVID-19. Sequencing was performed with immunoSEQ multiplex PCR; in TCRdb, only in-frame clones are kept and a portion is missing. The sample has fewer than 30,000 clones, about 80% seen once. Sequencing was performed on peripheral blood. The receptors were sampled from a human donor in a cohort sampled during active COVID-19. Both conserved end residues are part of each CDR3. Fields, in order: D gene, V gene, clone size, J gene, CDR3 DNA, CDR3 protein. D genes are given only for firm matches. Size is stated for part of the rows, as once, few or many counts, or as a class when the clone is expanded.

d_gene: TRBD2
v_gene: TRBV5-5
abundance: medium-sized
j_gene: TRBJ2-2
CDR3nt: TGTGCCAGCAGCTTCCCTAGCGGGGGTACCGGGGAGCTGTTTTTT
CDR3aa: CASSFPSGGTGELFF

d_gene: TRBD2
v_gene: TRBV15
abundance: .
j_gene: TRBJ2-2
CDR3nt: TGTGCCACCAAGGGCGGGGGGGTTAATACCGGGGAGCTGTTTTTT
CDR3aa: CATKGGGVNTGELFF

d_gene: .
v_gene: TRBV4-1
abundance: .
j_gene: TRBJ2-1
CDR3nt: TGCGCCAGCAGCCCCGCTATTACCTACAATGAGCAGTTCTTC
CDR3aa: CASSPAITYNEQFF

d_gene: TRBD1
v_gene: TRBV7-2
abundance: .
j_gene: TRBJ1-3
CDR3nt: TGTGCCAGCAGCTTAAGTGGTCGGGACAGTATGAGGAACACCATATATTTT
CDR3aa: CASSLSGRDSMRNTIYF

d_gene: .
v_gene: TRBV27
abundance: .
j_gene: TRBJ1-2
CDR3nt: TGTGCCAGCAGTTTGACTCAGACCCCCTATGGCTACACCTTC
CDR3aa: CASSLTQTPYGYTF

d_gene: .
v_gene: TRBV18
abundance: .
j_gene: TRBJ2-1
CDR3nt: TGTGCCAGCTCACCTGAGGGAAATGAGCAGTTCTTC
CDR3aa: CASSPEGNEQFF

d_gene: .
v_gene: TRBV14
abundance: .
j_gene: TRBJ2-2
CDR3nt: TGTGCCAGCAGCCTGACAGCTTGGACAGTTGGGACCGGGGAGCTGTTTTTT
CDR3aa: CASSLTAWTVGTGELFF

d_gene: .
v_gene: TRBV25-1
abundance: .
j_gene: TRBJ2-7
CDR3nt: TGTGCCAGCAGTGAAAGGGGCGGGGTATACTTC
CDR3aa: CASSERGGVYF

d_gene: .
v_gene: TRBV6-5
abundance: .
j_gene: TRBJ1-1
CDR3nt: TGTGCCAGCCTAGTCCCCGGGAACACTGAAGCTTTCTTT
CDR3aa: CASLVPGNTEAFF

d_gene: .
v_gene: TRBV27
abundance: .
j_gene: TRBJ2-1
CDR3nt: TGTGCCAGCAGTTTCGCTGGCCCAACGGGAGAAGGCGTTGAGCAGTTCTTC
CDR3aa: CASSFAGPTGEGVEQFF

d_gene: TRBD1
v_gene: TRBV11-2
abundance: .
j_gene: TRBJ1-1
CDR3nt: TGTGCCAGCAGCTTAGTTCAGGGGGCGCGCGGCACTGAAGCTTTCTTT
CDR3aa: CASSLVQGARGTEAFF